Given below is one T cell receptor (beta chain) in context. The germline CDR1 and CDR2 sequences are SGDLS and YYNGEE. This CDR3 has 13 residues. Between the trimmed V and J ends, which lost 5 bases and 2 bases, there was a span of 10 bases. The data derive from a study of blood T cell repertoires in COVID-19. Overall study: The analysed material was cDNA or gDNA that came from T cells, B-cell-depleted T cells, or PBMCs.

Study processing details: Amplification of reference gene primers was used by the study to estimate nucleated cell counts. Profiling relied on immunoSEQ multiplex PCR, and the TCRdb table lists in-frame clones only, not all of them. V and J calls and clone size are those listed in that table; D and trimming were worked out from the DNA. The sample consists of around 88,000 clones, roughly 80% of them appearing once. The V and J genes are TRBV9 and TRBJ2-5; possibly TRBD2 for D (5 bases). This receptor was identified in a man between 60 and 75 years old with acute or convalescent COVID-19. Input material: peripheral blood. The DNA of the CDR3 is TGTGCCAGCAGTGCCGGGAATCAAGAGACCCAGTACTTC. The encoded protein is CASSAGNQETQYF.